This T cell receptor (beta chain) was identified during a study of T-cell memory formation after mild COVID-19. The overall study: In these data, TCR clusters were largely donor specific. Study outcomes and limitations: Among clones contracting day 15 to 85, CD4/CD8 was balanced, whereas later expanders leaned CD4+. Of the contracting clones, CD4+ ones lay mainly in CM and EM, and CD8+ ones in EMRA. The finding that pre-infection memory included some responding clones suggested that cross-reactive memory joined.

TCRdb reprocessed the 5' RACE reads via MiXCR and lists one record per CDR3 protein. This sample has over 400,000 distinct CDR3 sequences, with 20% to 30% found just once. V lost 0 bases and J 4 bases, leaving 8 bases between the germline ends. The CDR3 covers 14 residues. Germline CDR1 reads SEHNR; CDR2 reads FQNEAQ (reference sequence). Turning to this clonotype: No antigen is known for it.

Sequences were obtained from PBMCs or a T cell subset sorted from them (not recorded which). This chain uses TRBV7-9 with TRBJ2-3; D is undetermined. This receptor was taken from an adult woman who had mild COVID-19 (a few samples of this study predate the infection). Cell type and time point are not known. The CDR3 DNA reads as TGTGCCAGCAGCTTAGCGGCTGTTGCAGATACGCAGTATTTT. The encoded protein is CASSLAAVADTQYF.